These 4 T cell receptor beta chains originate from one sample sequenced in a study of T cells in Graves' hyperthyroidism and ophthalmopathy. There were TCR beta CDR3 regions amplified from RNA transcripts. HTBI primers were used for first-round RT-PCR of the TCR CDR3. TCRdb redid the calling of the multiplex PCR reads with MiXCR, one entry per CDR3 protein. The sample has about 600,000 distinct CDR3 sequences, more than 13% seen once. The sample comprised blood. These receptors came from a woman aged 18-30 years with Graves' ophthalmopathy.

The chain carries TRBV12-3 or TRBV12-4 and TRBJ1-5; TRBD1 matches 9 bases. The CDR3 is 18 residues long. J gave up 6 bases and V 3 bases, and 15 bases lay outside the gene matches. In DNA form, the CDR3 reads TGTGCCAGCAGTTTTAGTTTCGGGGGGGGACAGGGAACTCAGCCCCAGCATTTT. Its translation is CASSFSFGGGQGTQPQHF.

Ten or more counts support this clonotype. This rearrangement joins TRBV30 to TRBJ2-7; no reliable D call. This CDR3 is 14 amino acids long. Germline V gene lookup returns CDR1 GTSNPN and CDR2 SVGIG (reference sequence). V dropped 5 bases and J dropped 7 bases, with 21 bases sitting between them. The CDR3 loop reads CAWDASWTPVEQYF. The CDR3 region has the DNA TGTGCCTGGGATGCCTCGTGGACCCCCGTGGAGCAGTACTTC.

Many counts were recorded for this clonotype. The chain couples TRBV20-1 to TRBJ2-7; D call uncertain. The germline V gene has CDR1 DFQATT and CDR2 SNEGSKA (reference sequence). V was shortened by 0 bases and J by 0 bases, with 12 bases between the two germline ends. The CDR3 covers 15 residues. The CDR3 DNA sequence: TGCAGTGCTAGAGATAGGAAATCGAGCTCCTACGAGCAGTACTTC. It is translated as CSARDRKSSSYEQYF.

This clonotype was counted many times. The V and J genes are TRBV18 and TRBJ2-7; TRBD1 matches at 11 bases. In germline, CDR1 is KGHSH, CDR2 LQKENI. With 3 bases clipped from V and 3 bases from J, the junction kept 4 bases outside the gene matches. This CDR3 spans 15 amino acids. The CDR3 sequence is CASSPPDRGHYEQYF. The CDR3 nucleotides are TGTGCCAGCTCACCCCCGGACAGGGGGCACTACGAGCAGTACTTC.